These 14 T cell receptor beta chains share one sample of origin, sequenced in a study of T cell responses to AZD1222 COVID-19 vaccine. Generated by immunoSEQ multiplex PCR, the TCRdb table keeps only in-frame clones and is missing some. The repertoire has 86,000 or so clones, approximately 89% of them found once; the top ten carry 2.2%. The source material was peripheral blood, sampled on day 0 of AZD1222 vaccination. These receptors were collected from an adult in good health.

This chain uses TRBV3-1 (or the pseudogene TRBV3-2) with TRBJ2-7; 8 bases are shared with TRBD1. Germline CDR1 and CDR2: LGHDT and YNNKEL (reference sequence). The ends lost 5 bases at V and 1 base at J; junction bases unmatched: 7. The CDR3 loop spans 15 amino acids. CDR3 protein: CASSSPGTGSYEQYF. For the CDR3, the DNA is TGTGCCAGCAGCTCGCCCGGGACAGGTTCCTACGAGCAGTACTTC.

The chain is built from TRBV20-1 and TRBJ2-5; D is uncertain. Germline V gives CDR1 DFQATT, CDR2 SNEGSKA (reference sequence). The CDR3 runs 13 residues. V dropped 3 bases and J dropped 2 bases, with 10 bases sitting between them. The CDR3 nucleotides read TGCAGTGCTAGTTGGGCGAATCAAGAGACCCAGTACTTC. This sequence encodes CSASWANQETQYF.

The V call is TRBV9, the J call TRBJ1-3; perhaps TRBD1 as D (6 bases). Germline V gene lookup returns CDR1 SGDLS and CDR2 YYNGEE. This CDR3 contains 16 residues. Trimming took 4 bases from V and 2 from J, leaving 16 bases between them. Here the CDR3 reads CASSTRGGEAGNTIYF. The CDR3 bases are TGTGCCAGCAGCACCCGAGGGGGAGAGGCTGGAAACACCATATATTTT.

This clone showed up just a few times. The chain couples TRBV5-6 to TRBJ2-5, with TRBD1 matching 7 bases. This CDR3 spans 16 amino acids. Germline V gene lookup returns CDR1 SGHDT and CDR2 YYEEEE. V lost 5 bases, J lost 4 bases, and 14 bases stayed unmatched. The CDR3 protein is CASRLAGGIWGETQYF. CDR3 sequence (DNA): TGTGCCAGCAGACTGGCAGGGGGAATCTGGGGAGAGACCCAGTACTTC.

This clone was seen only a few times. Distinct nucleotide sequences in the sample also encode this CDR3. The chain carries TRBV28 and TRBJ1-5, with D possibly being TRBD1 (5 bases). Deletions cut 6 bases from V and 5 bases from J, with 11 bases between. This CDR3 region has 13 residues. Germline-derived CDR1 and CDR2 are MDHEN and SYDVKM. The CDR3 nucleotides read TGTGCCAGCAGGGGGGACCGAGATCAGCCCCAGCATTTT. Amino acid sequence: CASRGDRDQPQHF.

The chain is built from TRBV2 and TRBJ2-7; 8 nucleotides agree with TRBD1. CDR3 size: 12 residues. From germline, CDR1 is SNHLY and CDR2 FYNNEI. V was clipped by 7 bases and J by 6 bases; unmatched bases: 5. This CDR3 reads CASNTQGGEQYF. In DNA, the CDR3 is TGTGCCAGCAATACACAGGGGGGCGAGCAGTACTTC.

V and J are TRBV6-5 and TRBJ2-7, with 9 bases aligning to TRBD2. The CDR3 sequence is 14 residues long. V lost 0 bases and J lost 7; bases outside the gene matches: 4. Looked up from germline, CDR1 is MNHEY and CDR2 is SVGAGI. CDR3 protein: CASSYSAGGREQYF. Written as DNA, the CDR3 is TGTGCCAGCAGTTACTCGGCGGGGGGGCGGGAGCAGTACTTC.

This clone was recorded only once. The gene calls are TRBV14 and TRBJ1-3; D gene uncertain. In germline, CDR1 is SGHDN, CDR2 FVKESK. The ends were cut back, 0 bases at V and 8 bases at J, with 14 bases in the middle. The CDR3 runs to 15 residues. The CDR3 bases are TGTGCCAGCAGCCAAGATTGGGCAGCTTCGGACACCATATATTTT. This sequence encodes CASSQDWAASDTIYF.

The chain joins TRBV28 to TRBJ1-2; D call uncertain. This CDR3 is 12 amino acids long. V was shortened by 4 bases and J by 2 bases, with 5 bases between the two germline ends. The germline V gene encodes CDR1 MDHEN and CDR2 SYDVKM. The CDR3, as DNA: TGTGCCAGCAGTTCCCCGAACTATGGCTACACCTTC. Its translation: CASSSPNYGYTF.

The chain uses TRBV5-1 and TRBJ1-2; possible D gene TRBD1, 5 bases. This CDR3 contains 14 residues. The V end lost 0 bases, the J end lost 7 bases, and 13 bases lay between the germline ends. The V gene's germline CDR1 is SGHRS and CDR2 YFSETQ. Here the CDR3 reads CASSLDSGGGGYTF. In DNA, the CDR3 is TGCGCCAGCAGCTTGGATTCCGGGGGAGGTGGCTACACCTTC.

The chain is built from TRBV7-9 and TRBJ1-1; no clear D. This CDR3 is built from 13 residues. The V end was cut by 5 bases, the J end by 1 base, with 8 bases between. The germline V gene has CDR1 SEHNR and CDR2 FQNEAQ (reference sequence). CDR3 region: CASSPRQNTEAFF. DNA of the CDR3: TGTGCCAGCAGCCCCCGACAGAACACTGAAGCTTTCTTT.

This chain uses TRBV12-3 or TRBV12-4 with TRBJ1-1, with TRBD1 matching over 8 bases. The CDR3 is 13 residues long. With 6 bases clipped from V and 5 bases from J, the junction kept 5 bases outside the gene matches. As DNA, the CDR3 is TGTGCCAGCAGGACGACAGGGGCGACTGAAGCTTTCTTT. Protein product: CASRTTGATEAFF.

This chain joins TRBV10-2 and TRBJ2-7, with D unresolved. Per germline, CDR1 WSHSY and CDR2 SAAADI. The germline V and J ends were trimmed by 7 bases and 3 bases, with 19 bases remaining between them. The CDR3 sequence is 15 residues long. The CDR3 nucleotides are TGCGCCAGCACCTCTGGATCCGAATCCCTCTACGAGCAGTACTTC. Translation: CASTSGSESLYEQYF.

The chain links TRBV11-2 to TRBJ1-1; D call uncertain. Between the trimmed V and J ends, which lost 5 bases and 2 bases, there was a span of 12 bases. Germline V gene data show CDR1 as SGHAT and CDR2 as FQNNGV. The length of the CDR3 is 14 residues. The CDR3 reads CASSGRQPNTEAFF. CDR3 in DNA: TGTGCCAGCAGCGGACGACAACCCAACACTGAAGCTTTCTTT.